This T cell receptor beta chain was observed in a study of T cells after yellow fever vaccination. MiXCR was run by TCRdb on the 5' RACE reads, yielding one entry per CDR3 protein. The sample shows under 50,000 distinct CDR3 sequences, 5% to 7% of them seen only once. This clonotype was detected ten times or more. CDR3 size: 13 residues. V was pared by 7 bases and J by 4 bases, with 10 bases between. The sequence was obtained from a young man who received the YFV17D yellow fever vaccine. Here the sequenced sample was PBMCs, either bulk or a sorted T-cell subset (CD4+, CD8+, memory, or dextramer-sorted; not recorded which), taken 45 days after the yellow fever booster vaccination. J is TRBJ2-2 and V is TRBV12-3 or TRBV12-4; unclear D gene. As DNA, the CDR3 is TGTGCCAGCAACCGGCATGGCACCGGGGAGCTGTTTTTT. It encodes CASNRHGTGELFF.